The 32 T cell receptor beta chains in this list originate from one sample, sequenced in a study of cytomegalovirus exposure and HLA in healthy donors. PCR was performed using 60 Vbeta and 13 Jbeta primers. TCRdb's copy holds only in-frame clones and misses some; the assay was immunoSEQ multiplex PCR. This sample contains approximately 110,000 clones. The sequencing sample was made of PBMCs. The origin of the receptors is a middle-aged man in good health and CMV-seronegative.

This chain uses TRBV10-3 with TRBJ1-5; no clear D. The CDR3 has 12 residues. Trimming left V 8 bases short and J 1 base short, with 6 bases between. The V gene's germline CDR1 is ENHRY and CDR2 SYGVKD. This CDR3 is CAIGQSNQPQHF. CDR3 DNA: TGTGCCATCGGGCAGAGCAATCAGCCCCAGCATTTT.

The chain is built from TRBV11-3 and TRBJ2-1; 9 bases agree with TRBD2. The CDR3 consists of 16 residues. Trimming took 4 bases from V and 4 from J; bases not matched to a gene: 8. Germline V lookup: CDR1 SGHNT, CDR2 YENEEA. CDR3 DNA: TGTGCCAGCAGCTCTTGGACTAGCGCGGCTTACAATGAGCAGTTCTTC. Translated, it gives CASSSWTSAAYNEQFF.

The chain couples TRBV11-3 to TRBJ2-1, with TRBD2 matching 12 bases. The junction had 10 bases not matched to a gene; V was cut back by 5 bases and J by 8 bases. CDR3 length: 16 residues. Per the germline V gene, CDR1 is SGHNT and CDR2 is YENEEA. CDR3 protein: CASSPRTSGTGDEQFF. The DNA of the CDR3 is TGTGCCAGCAGCCCCCGGACTAGCGGGACCGGGGATGAGCAGTTCTTC.

The rearrangement joins TRBV6-6 to TRBJ2-1; 8 bases agree with TRBD2. The CDR3 has 14 residues. With V trimmed by 6 bases and J by 8 bases, 9 bases remained unmatched. Germline-derived CDR1 and CDR2 are MNHNY and SVGAGI (reference sequence). The CDR3 spells CASRGASGWDEQFF. Here the CDR3 DNA reads TGTGCCAGCAGGGGGGCTAGCGGGTGGGATGAGCAGTTCTTC.

V usage is TRBV2 and J usage is TRBJ1-1, with D possibly matching TRBD1 (6 bases). The V end lost 2 bases, the J end lost 4 bases, and 11 bases lay between the germline ends. There are 14 residues in the CDR3. From germline, CDR1 is SNHLY and CDR2 FYNNEI. CDR3 nucleotide sequence: TGTGCCAGCAGTGAATCACAGGGTCTCACTGAAGCTTTCTTT. This gives the protein CASSESQGLTEAFF.

The chain carries TRBV2 and TRBJ1-6; D unresolved. Between the trimmed V and J ends, which lost 7 bases and 6 bases, there was a span of 13 bases. This CDR3 contains 14 residues. CDR1 and CDR2 (germline): SNHLY, FYNNEI. In DNA, the CDR3 is TGTGCCAGCATTCGTGGGGAGGGTAATTCACCCCTCCACTTT. It specifies CASIRGEGNSPLHF. Full variable domain (remainder filled in from reference TRBV2 and TRBJ1-6): EPEVTQTPSHQVTQMGQEVILRCVPISNHLYFYWYRQILGQKVEFLVSFYNNEISEKSEIFDDQFSVERPDGSNFTLKIRSTKLEDSAMYFCASIRGEGNSPLHFGNGTRLTVT.

The chain couples TRBV5-1 to TRBJ2-5; D is possibly TRBD2 (5 bases). The V gene's germline CDR1 is SGHRS and CDR2 YFSETQ. Trimming removed 2 bases from V and 5 bases from J, with 10 bases in between. The CDR3 is made up of 13 amino acids. The CDR3 DNA follows: TGCGCCAGCAGCTTTGCCGGCGGGGAGACCCAGTACTTC. It encodes CASSFAGGETQYF.

This chain uses TRBV2 with TRBJ2-7; perhaps TRBD1 as D (5 bases). Between the trimmed V and J ends, which lost 0 bases and 6 bases, there was a span of 15 bases. CDR3 length: 15 amino acids. The germline V gene encodes CDR1 SNHLY and CDR2 FYNNEI. The CDR3 loop is CASSEARSGASEQYF. CDR3 bases: TGTGCCAGCAGTGAAGCCCGATCTGGGGCGAGCGAGCAGTACTTC. The entire variable domain, with the rest obtained from reference TRBV2 and TRBJ2-7, is as follows: EPEVTQTPSHQVTQMGQEVILRCVPISNHLYFYWYRQILGQKVEFLVSFYNNEISEKSEIFDDQFSVERPDGSNFTLKIRSTKLEDSAMYFCASSEARSGASEQYFGPGTRLTVT.

The chain joins TRBV5-1 to TRBJ2-5; D is perhaps TRBD2 (5 bases). Germline V gene lookup returns CDR1 SGHRS and CDR2 YFSETQ. V was clipped by 2 bases and J by 5 bases, with 13 bases between them. The CDR3 is 14 residues long. CDR3 sequence (DNA): TGCGCCAGCAGCTTACTAGTAGCGTCGGAGACCCAGTACTTC. The encoded protein is CASSLLVASETQYF.

This rearrangement joins TRBV11-2 to TRBJ1-2; 9 bases fit TRBD1. CDR1 SGHAT and CDR2 FQNNGV come from the germline V gene. V lost 1 base, J lost 2 bases, and 2 bases stayed unmatched. The CDR3 spans 15 residues. For the CDR3, the DNA is TGTGCCAGCAGCTTAGTGGGACAGGGAAACTATGGCTACACCTTC. It specifies CASSLVGQGNYGYTF.

The chain joins TRBV5-1 to TRBJ1-4; D is unresolved. From germline, CDR1 is SGHRS and CDR2 YFSETQ. The CDR3 runs to 15 residues. Trimming removed 0 bases from V and 8 bases from J, with 14 bases in between. In DNA, the CDR3 is TGCGCCAGCAGCTTGGGAACACCCGGAGGGGAAAAACTGTTTTTT. It specifies CASSLGTPGGEKLFF.

The chain uses TRBV30 and TRBJ2-4, with 7 positions matching TRBD2. The CDR3 is 16 residues long. The germline V gene has CDR1 GTSNPN and CDR2 SVGIG (reference sequence). Trimming took 0 bases from V and 3 from J; bases not matched to a gene: 8. The CDR3 sequence is CAWSVLPGGNKNIQYF. The DNA for the CDR3 is TGTGCCTGGAGTGTACTGCCCGGGGGGAACAAAAACATTCAGTACTTC.

This chain links TRBV2 with TRBJ2-3; 7 bases agree with TRBD2. The V segment lost 3 bases and the J segment 0 bases; nucleotides outside the gene matches: 6. Germline V gene data show CDR1 as SNHLY and CDR2 as FYNNEI. This CDR3 has 16 amino acids. The CDR3 nucleotides read TGTGCCAGCAGTGACTTCCTAGCGGATAGCACAGATACGCAGTATTTT. Its translation is CASSDFLADSTDTQYF.

The V and J genes are TRBV2 and TRBJ2-1; 10 bases fit TRBD2. Germline V lookup: CDR1 SNHLY, CDR2 FYNNEI. CDR3 length equals 14 residues. The V gene end was trimmed by 7 bases and the J gene end by 6 bases; junction bases not matched to a gene: 6. CDR3 DNA sequence: TGTGCCAGCACCTGGGTAGCGGGAGGCAATGAGCAGTTCTTC. Its translation is CASTWVAGGNEQFF.

The V and J genes are TRBV5-4 and TRBJ2-1, with 7 bases matching TRBD2. The V and J ends lost 2 bases and 6 bases, in that order; junction bases with no gene match: 11. CDR1 is SGHNT and CDR2 is YYREEE in the germline V gene (reference sequence). There are 16 residues in the CDR3. In DNA form, the CDR3 reads TGTGCCAGCAGCTTAAAACTAGCGTCCTCGTCCAATGAGCAGTTCTTC. Amino acid sequence: CASSLKLASSSNEQFF. The entire variable domain, with the rest obtained from reference TRBV5-4 and TRBJ2-1, is as follows: ETGVTQSPTHLIKTRGQQVTLRCSSQSGHNTVSWYQQALGQGPQFIFQYYREEENGRGNFPPRFSGLQFPNYSSELNVNALELDDSALYLCASSLKLASSSNEQFFGPGTRLTVL.

The chain recombines TRBV28 with TRBJ1-5; no firm D call. Per the germline V gene, CDR1 is MDHEN and CDR2 is SYDVKM. The CDR3 has 15 residues. The V and J ends lost 4 bases and 0 bases respectively, with 10 bases between them. This CDR3 reads CASSSSLLSNQPQHF. As DNA, the CDR3 is TGTGCCAGCAGTTCCAGTCTTCTTAGCAATCAGCCCCAGCATTTT.

The rearrangement links TRBV30 to TRBJ2-3, with 11 nucleotides matching TRBD2. V was clipped by 4 bases and J by 7 bases; unmatched bases: 7. Germline loops: CDR1 GTSNPN, CDR2 SVGIG (reference sequence). The CDR3 consists of 14 residues. The CDR3: CAWTPTSGTYTQYF. CDR3 DNA sequence: TGTGCCTGGACCCCGACTAGCGGGACCTATACGCAGTATTTT.

CDR3 nucleotides: TGTGCCAGCACCCTGACCGGGGGTCGGGGTGGCTACACCTTC. Amino acid sequence: CASTLTGGRGGYTF. This sequence joins TRBV6-5 and TRBJ1-2; TRBD1 is a possible D gene (5 bases). The CDR3 contains 14 residues. Germline values: CDR1 MNHEY, CDR2 SVGAGI. V was trimmed by 7 bases and J by 7 bases, leaving 19 bases between them.

As DNA, the CDR3 is TGTGCCAGCAGCGTAGATCCCTTGAACACCGGGGAGCTGTTTTTT. Protein product: CASSVDPLNTGELFF. The chain couples TRBV9 to TRBJ1-3, with D hard to call. The end of the DNA fits TRBJ2-2 better, so the J call may be wrong. Germline V gene lookup returns CDR1 SGDLS and CDR2 YYNGEE. The CDR3 runs 15 residues.

The chain couples TRBV9 to TRBJ2-1; the match to TRBD1 covers 9 bases. Germline V gene lookup returns CDR1 SGDLS and CDR2 YYNGEE. The V segment lost 3 bases and the J segment 5 bases; nucleotides outside the gene matches: 6. CDR3 length equals 15 residues. The CDR3 sequence: CASSDGTGFDNEQFF. The CDR3 nucleotides are TGTGCCAGCAGCGATGGGACAGGGTTTGACAATGAGCAGTTCTTC.

The gene calls are TRBV19 and TRBJ2-3; 7 bases are a match to TRBD2. The CDR3 contains 15 residues. CDR1 and CDR2 (germline): LNHDA, SQIVND (reference sequence). The junction had 8 bases not matched to a gene; V was cut back by 6 bases and J by 2 bases. The CDR3 DNA follows: TGTGCCAGTAGGAGGCGGGAGTTAAACACAGATACGCAGTATTTT. Amino acid sequence: CASRRRELNTDTQYF.

The chain links TRBV5-5 to TRBJ2-3, with a tentative D call TRBD1 (5 bases). The CDR3 consists of 13 residues. Per germline, CDR1 SGHKS and CDR2 YYEKEE (reference sequence). Trimming stripped 9 bases from V and 5 bases from J, with 16 bases between. In DNA, the CDR3 is TGTGCCACCCAGGGCGTTTCCGTAGATACGCAGTATTTT. This codes for CATQGVSVDTQYF.

CDR3 amino acids: CASSAMGTSGYNEQFF. In DNA, the CDR3 is TGTGCCAGTAGTGCCATGGGGACTAGCGGATACAATGAGCAGTTCTTC. J is TRBJ2-1 and V is TRBV19; 11 nucleotides match TRBD2. Germline assignment: CDR1 LNHDA and CDR2 SQIVND (reference sequence). V lost 5 bases, J lost 4 bases, and 7 bases stayed unmatched. The CDR3 runs 16 residues.

The chain links TRBV7-9 to TRBJ1-1; D is perhaps TRBD1 (6 bases). Germline assignment: CDR1 SEHNR and CDR2 FQNEAQ (reference sequence). The CDR3 is 15 amino acids. V gave up 4 bases and J gave up 0 bases, with 12 bases separating them. DNA of the CDR3: TGTGCCAGCAGCTGGGGTCAGGGGATGAACACTGAAGCTTTCTTT. Translated: CASSWGQGMNTEAFF.

V gene TRBV7-8 combines with J gene TRBJ1-1; TRBD1 agrees at 8 bases. This CDR3 region has 16 residues. Trimming at V came to 6 bases and at J to 3 bases, leaving 12 bases not matched to a gene. Germline assignment: CDR1 SGHVS and CDR2 FQNEAQ. The CDR3 reads CASSARPETGDTEAFF. The CDR3 nucleotides read TGTGCCAGCAGTGCTCGCCCGGAGACAGGGGACACTGAAGCTTTCTTT.

The gene calls are TRBV30 and TRBJ1-2; D ambiguous. V lost 0 bases to trimming and J lost 4 bases, with 15 bases between them. Germline CDR1 GTSNPN, CDR2 SVGIG (reference sequence). The CDR3 runs 15 residues. CDR3 nucleotide sequence: TGTGCCTGGAGTGTCGGGCGGGCTCTGGGCTATGGCTACACCTTC. It translates to CAWSVGRALGYGYTF. The entire variable domain, with the rest obtained from reference TRBV30 and TRBJ1-2, is as follows: SQTIHQWPATLVQPVGSPLSLECTVEGTSNPNLYWYRQAAGRGLQLLFYSVGIGQISSEVPQNLSASRPQDRQFILSSKKLLLSDSGFYLCAWSVGRALGYGYTFGSGTRLTVV.

V is TRBV10-3 and J is TRBJ2-2; TRBD2 matches 9 bases. There are 14 residues in the CDR3. V trimming: 7 bases; J trimming: 4 bases; junction bases outside the gene matches: 4. The germline CDR1 and CDR2 sequences are ENHRY and SYGVKD. As DNA, the CDR3 is TGTGCCATCAATGGACTAGCGCCCACCGGGGAGCTGTTTTTT. Its translation is CAINGLAPTGELFF.

J is TRBJ1-1 and V is TRBV5-1; TRBD1 matches 7 bases. V dropped 3 bases and J dropped 1; count of bases not matched to a gene: 6. Germline lookup yields CDR1 SGHRS and CDR2 YFSETQ. CDR3 length equals 15 residues. The CDR3 DNA is TGCGCCAGCAGCTCGGCGGACAGGAGGAACACTGAAGCTTTCTTT. It specifies CASSSADRRNTEAFF.

The chain joins TRBV5-1 to TRBJ2-6; 8 bases align to TRBD1. Germline V gene data show CDR1 as SGHRS and CDR2 as YFSETQ. The CDR3 consists of 15 residues. The trim removed 4 bases at V and 2 bases at J, leaving 2 bases unmatched. CDR3 region: CASSPQGAGANVLTF. CDR3 in DNA: TGCGCCAGCAGCCCACAGGGGGCTGGGGCCAACGTCCTGACTTTC.

Comments on this clone: The same CDR3 arises from other DNA sequences in this sample as well. The chain combines TRBV30 with TRBJ1-2; TRBD1 aligns across 9 bases. Trimming took 2 bases from V and 2 from J; bases not matched to a gene: 6. The V gene's germline CDR1 is GTSNPN and CDR2 SVGIG (reference sequence). This CDR3 has 15 residues. The CDR3 spells CAWSTKDRGNYGYTF. CDR3 sequence (DNA): TGTGCCTGGAGTACTAAGGACAGGGGAAACTATGGCTACACCTTC.

J is TRBJ2-1 and V is TRBV5-1; perhaps TRBD1 as D (6 bases). Germline V gene data show CDR1 as SGHRS and CDR2 as YFSETQ. The V and J ends lost 0 bases and 1 base respectively, with 14 bases between them. This CDR3 has 17 amino acids. CDR3 loop: CASSLAPGVRSYNEQFF. CDR3 DNA sequence: TGCGCCAGCAGCTTGGCTCCAGGGGTACGGTCCTACAATGAGCAGTTCTTC.

The chain uses TRBV7-9 and TRBJ1-1; 7 bases align to TRBD1. V trimming: 1 base; J trimming: 9 bases; junction bases outside the gene matches: 8. CDR1 SEHNR and CDR2 FQNEAQ come from the germline V gene (reference sequence). The length of the CDR3 is 14 residues. CDR3 region: CASSLDGTELKAFF. The DNA of the CDR3 is TGTGCCAGCAGCTTAGACGGGACAGAACTCAAAGCTTTCTTT.